Listed below are T cell receptor beta chains from one sample, sequenced in a study of T cell repertoires in cytomegalovirus infection. What these receptors recognize is not known. TCRdb reprocessed the reads with MiXCR, giving one entry per CDR3 protein. Of 450,000 to 600,000 distinct CDR3 sequences listed, roughly 34% are singletons. Source: cultured PBMCs, taken from culture after CMV antigen stimulation. The receptor source for this set is a human donor in good health (CMV status not recorded). Some clones in this sample may be carry-over from other donors' samples. The CDR3 runs from the conserved cysteine through the conserved F or W. A D gene is named only where the DNA matches it firmly. Clone size is stated in some rows and not others, as once, few, many or a class when expanded.

cdr3_aa: CASSIAHGNQPQHF; cdr3_nt: TGTGCCAGTAGTATAGCCCATGGGAATCAGCCCCAGCATTTT; clone_size: few; v_call: TRBV19; j_call: TRBJ1-5; d_call: NA; cdr3_length: 14
cdr3_aa: CPSSMTGTNQPQHF; cdr3_nt: TGTCCCAGCAGTATGACAGGGACAAATCAGCCCCAGCATTTT; clone_size: NA; v_call: TRBV6-1; j_call: TRBJ1-5; d_call: TRBD1; cdr3_length: 14
cdr3_aa: CASSYRLQETQYF; cdr3_nt: TGTGCCAGCAGTTACCGGCTCCAAGAGACCCAGTACTTC; clone_size: NA; v_call: TRBV6-2/TRBV6-3; j_call: TRBJ2-5; d_call: NA; cdr3_length: 13
cdr3_aa: CASQLGGGYEQYF; cdr3_nt: TGTGCCAGCCAATTGGGGGGAGGCTACGAGCAGTACTTC; clone_size: NA; v_call: TRBV12-3/TRBV12-4; j_call: TRBJ2-7; d_call: NA; cdr3_length: 13
cdr3_aa: CASSQGDYNQPQHF; cdr3_nt: TGCGCCAGCAGCCAAGGGGACTACAATCAGCCCCAGCATTTT; clone_size: NA; v_call: TRBV4-1; j_call: TRBJ1-5; d_call: NA; cdr3_length: 14
cdr3_aa: CRASGTGEFQPQHF; cdr3_nt: TGCAGGGCTTCCGGGACAGGGGAGTTTCAGCCCCAGCATTTT; clone_size: few; v_call: TRBV20-1; j_call: TRBJ1-5; d_call: TRBD1; cdr3_length: 14
cdr3_aa: CASSIGPRSEKLFF; cdr3_nt: TGTGCCAGCTCCATCGGGCCCCGGAGCGAAAAACTGTTTTTT; clone_size: NA; v_call: TRBV28; j_call: TRBJ1-4; d_call: NA; cdr3_length: 14
cdr3_aa: CASSRTGAWTNEKLFF; cdr3_nt: TGTGCCAGCAGTCGTACAGGGGCTTGGACTAATGAAAAACTGTTTTTT; clone_size: NA; v_call: TRBV6-5; j_call: TRBJ1-4; d_call: TRBD1; cdr3_length: 16
cdr3_aa: CASSPGLAAVEEQFF; cdr3_nt: TGTGCCAGCAGCCCTGGACTAGCCGCTGTTGAGGAGCAGTTCTTC; clone_size: NA; v_call: TRBV7-2; j_call: TRBJ2-1; d_call: TRBD2; cdr3_length: 15
cdr3_aa: CASSHSDRTGGNYGYTF; cdr3_nt: TGTGCCAGCAGCCACTCTGATAGGACAGGGGGCAACTATGGCTACACCTTC; clone_size: few; v_call: TRBV7-6; j_call: TRBJ1-2; d_call: TRBD1; cdr3_length: 17
cdr3_aa: CASSGGPRTNYGYTF; cdr3_nt: TGTGCCAGCAGCGGAGGGCCTCGTACTAACTATGGCTACACCTTC; clone_size: many; v_call: TRBV5-6; j_call: TRBJ1-2; d_call: NA; cdr3_length: 15
cdr3_aa: CASSPTDSYEQYF; cdr3_nt: TGTGCCAGCAGCCCCACTGACTCCTACGAGCAGTACTTC; clone_size: NA; v_call: TRBV5-6; j_call: TRBJ2-7; d_call: NA; cdr3_length: 13
cdr3_aa: CASSTVTRSDQPQHF; cdr3_nt: TGTGCCAGTAGTACCGTTACCAGGTCGGATCAGCCCCAGCATTTT; clone_size: NA; v_call: TRBV19; j_call: TRBJ1-5; d_call: NA; cdr3_length: 15
cdr3_aa: CSVGRGRGQGGYTF; cdr3_nt: TGCAGCGTAGGCCGGGGGCGAGGACAGGGTGGCTACACCTTC; clone_size: NA; v_call: TRBV29-1; j_call: TRBJ1-2; d_call: TRBD1; cdr3_length: 14
cdr3_aa: CASSRLGAGDEKLFF; cdr3_nt: TGTGCCAGCAGCAGACTCGGGGCGGGAGATGAAAAACTGTTTTTT; clone_size: many; v_call: TRBV7-6; j_call: TRBJ1-4; d_call: NA; cdr3_length: 15
cdr3_aa: CASSELLGPDNSPLHF; cdr3_nt: TGTGCCAGCAGTGAACTTCTGGGGCCAGATAATTCACCCCTCCACTTT; clone_size: NA; v_call: TRBV25-1; j_call: TRBJ1-6; d_call: NA; cdr3_length: 16